The source of this T cell receptor beta chain is a study of T cell responses to AZD1222 COVID-19 vaccine. Study information: Pooling covered second doses at about 4 or about 12 weeks. General study points: Samples come after the peak T cell response, not at day 14. At baseline, just a handful of AZD1222 recipients tested seropositive.

This table comes from immunoSEQ multiplex PCR, and its TCRdb copy is limited to in-frame clones, with some not included. The table shows about 140,000 clones, with approximately 92% occurring only once. Losses at the gene ends were 5 bases for V and 4 bases for J; bases not matched to a gene: 6. This CDR3 contains 14 residues. Per germline, CDR1 SEHNR and CDR2 FQNEAQ (reference sequence). This clone was found once. Its antigen is not known. The TCR sequence derives from an adult in good health. This sequence joins TRBV7-9 and TRBJ1-1; 8 bases fit TRBD1. Here the sequenced sample was peripheral blood, taken on day 0 of AZD1222 vaccination. The CDR3 loop reads CASSKKQGGTEAFF. CDR3 coding DNA: TGTGCCAGCAGCAAAAAACAGGGGGGCACTGAAGCTTTCTTT.